Following are 19 T cell receptor beta chains from one sample sequenced in a study of cytomegalovirus exposure and HLA in healthy donors. PCR employed 60 Vbeta and 13 Jbeta primers. Profiled with immunoSEQ multiplex PCR; TCRdb holds only in-frame clones, not every one. The profile shows about 140,000 clones, around three quarters of them singletons. Sequences were obtained from PBMCs. Receptor source: a man aged 35-49 years in good health and CMV-seronegative.

V is TRBV11-3 and J is TRBJ1-1; D unclear. The V end was cut by 5 bases, the J end by 1 base, with 17 bases between. CDR1 is SGHNT and CDR2 is YENEEA in the germline V gene. The CDR3 consists of 16 residues. DNA of the CDR3: TGTGCCAGCAGCGCAAATCGTGGGCCCCCGAACACTGAAGCTTTCTTT. It specifies CASSANRGPPNTEAFF.

The chain has TRBV9 and TRBJ1-4; D is possibly TRBD1 (6 bases). The CDR3 runs to 14 residues. V was trimmed by 4 bases and J by 2 bases, leaving 9 bases between them. From germline, CDR1 is SGDLS and CDR2 YYNGEE. CDR3 protein: CASSPQGTNEKLFF. The CDR3 DNA follows: TGTGCCAGCAGCCCTCAGGGGACTAATGAAAAACTGTTTTTT.

V and J are TRBV6-5 and TRBJ1-2; 8 bases are a match to TRBD1. Germline V gives CDR1 MNHEY, CDR2 SVGAGI. The V gene end was trimmed by 0 bases and the J gene end by 5 bases; junction bases not matched to a gene: 5. The CDR3 is 15 residues long. CDR3 nucleotides: TGTGCCAGCAGTTACTCGCAGGGGGCATTTTATGGCTACACCTTC. Its translation is CASSYSQGAFYGYTF.

The chain employs TRBV19 and TRBJ2-2; D is perhaps TRBD2 (5 bases). The V end lost 7 bases, the J end lost 0 bases, and 18 bases lay between the germline ends. CDR1 LNHDA and CDR2 SQIVND come from the germline V gene (reference sequence). CDR3 length: 17 amino acids. CDR3: CASTDGLPTPNTGELFF. The CDR3 DNA follows: TGTGCCAGTACCGACGGACTCCCGACCCCGAACACCGGGGAGCTGTTTTTT.

The chain has TRBV7-2 and TRBJ2-7; 10 nucleotides match TRBD2. CDR1 and CDR2 (germline): SGHTA, FQGNSA. Unmatched junction bases numbered 6, after V lost 6 bases and J lost 1 base. The length of the CDR3 is 15 residues. The CDR3 spells CASSLLAGDSYEQYF. The DNA of the CDR3 is TGTGCCAGCAGTCTCCTAGCGGGAGATTCCTACGAGCAGTACTTC.

The V and J genes are TRBV30 and TRBJ1-2; 7 nucleotides agree with TRBD1. CDR3 length: 13 residues. The germline V gene encodes CDR1 GTSNPN and CDR2 SVGIG (reference sequence). The trim removed 6 bases at V and 2 bases at J, leaving 6 bases unmatched. The CDR3 loop is CACRQGGNYGYTF. The CDR3, as DNA: TGTGCCTGCCGACAGGGAGGAAACTATGGCTACACCTTC.

Turning to this clone: A read error may produce the germline difference seen at one junction end. The chain is built from TRBV5-4 and TRBJ1-4; 10 bases map to TRBD1. The CDR3 covers 13 residues. Germline V gives CDR1 SGHNT, CDR2 YYREEE (reference sequence). The CDR3, as DNA: TGTGCCATCAGCCGGGACAGGGGTGAAAAACTGTTTTTT. This translates into CAISRDRGEKLFF.

This clone was picked up a small number of times. The chain recombines TRBV7-9 with TRBJ1-2; possible D gene TRBD1, 5 bases. Germline assignment: CDR1 SEHNR and CDR2 FQNEAQ (reference sequence). The V gene lost 5 bases and the J gene lost 12 bases, with 16 bases spanning the gap. The CDR3 loop spans 12 amino acids. Written as DNA, the CDR3 is TGTGCCAGCAGCCCCCCCGAGCGGGACCACACCTTC. Residues: CASSPPERDHTF.

V is TRBV7-2 and J is TRBJ1-2; weak D call: TRBD1 (5 bases). Trimming removed 5 bases at V and 4 bases at J, with 14 bases between. From germline, CDR1 is SGHTA and CDR2 FQGNSA. This CDR3 contains 14 residues. The CDR3 loop reads CASSALGQVYGYTF. Here the CDR3 DNA reads TGTGCCAGCAGCGCCTTGGGGCAGGTCTATGGCTACACCTTC.

V and J are TRBV11-2 and TRBJ1-6, with a weak D call TRBD1 (5 bases). CDR1 SGHAT and CDR2 FQNNGV come from the germline V gene. This CDR3 is 12 amino acids long. V gave up 5 bases and J gave up 14 bases, with 13 bases separating them. CDR3 DNA sequence: TGTGCCAGCAGCCTCATGGACACTTCCCTCCACTTT. It specifies CASSLMDTSLHF.

The rearrangement links TRBV11-3 to TRBJ2-6; no clear D. Germline-derived CDR1 and CDR2 are SGHNT and YENEEA. The CDR3 spans 16 residues. Deletions cut 3 bases from V and 0 bases from J, with 9 bases between. CDR3: CASSFRGISGANVLTF. In DNA form, the CDR3 reads TGTGCCAGCAGCTTCCGAGGAATCTCTGGGGCCAACGTCCTGACTTTC.

This clone has more than one count but fewer than ten. The chain carries TRBV6-5 and TRBJ1-1; D unclear. V was pared by 6 bases and J by 2 bases, with 10 bases between. This CDR3 spans 13 amino acids. Germline lookup yields CDR1 MNHEY and CDR2 SVGAGI. CDR3 region: CASSLGSNTEAFF. CDR3 bases: TGTGCCAGCAGCCTGGGGAGCAACACTGAAGCTTTCTTT.

This rearrangement joins TRBV7-3 to TRBJ2-6, with 7 bases fitting TRBD1. This CDR3 has 16 amino acids. The germline gives CDR1 SGHTA, CDR2 FQGTGA. V shed 2 bases, J shed 1 base, and the junction held 2 bases outside the gene matches. CDR3 sequence reads: CASSLQGVSGANVLTF. CDR3 coding DNA: TGTGCCAGCAGCTTACAGGGGGTTTCTGGGGCCAACGTCCTGACTTTC.

This rearrangement joins TRBV7-6 to TRBJ2-1; 10 positions agree with TRBD2. CDR1 and CDR2 from the germline V gene are SGHVS and FNYEAQ. CDR3 length equals 14 residues. Losses at the gene ends were 6 bases for V and 3 bases for J; bases not matched to a gene: 2. This CDR3 is CASSLAGVYNEQFF. CDR3 nucleotide sequence: TGTGCCAGCAGTCTAGCGGGAGTCTACAATGAGCAGTTCTTC.

V gene TRBV19 combines with J gene TRBJ2-7, with a weak D call TRBD2 (6 bases). Deletions cut 3 bases from V and 2 bases from J, with 11 bases between. The CDR3 consists of 14 residues. Germline V gene sequence: CDR1 LNHDA, CDR2 SQIVND (reference sequence). The CDR3 region is CASSMGGGAYEQYF. DNA of the CDR3: TGTGCCAGTAGTATGGGGGGTGGGGCCTACGAGCAGTACTTC.

This clone was observed once. This chain links TRBV7-3 with TRBJ2-7, with TRBD1 matching over 9 bases. V shed 5 bases and J 3 bases; nucleotides not matched to a gene: 5. The germline V gene has CDR1 SGHTA and CDR2 FQGTGA. The CDR3 runs 14 residues. In DNA, the CDR3 is TGTGCCAGCAGCGAAGGGGGACAGGGCTACGAGCAGTACTTC. This sequence encodes CASSEGGQGYEQYF.

The V gene is TRBV18, the J gene TRBJ1-4; D is possibly TRBD1 (6 bases). CDR3 length: 15 residues. The germline V gene has CDR1 KGHSH and CDR2 LQKENI. Trimming stripped 2 bases from V and 3 bases from J, with 10 bases between. The chain's CDR3 is CASSPASGANEKLFF. Written as DNA, the CDR3 is TGTGCCAGCTCACCAGCGTCAGGGGCTAATGAAAAACTGTTTTTT. The variable domain in full, with the rest retrieved from reference TRBV18 and TRBJ1-4, is NAGVMQNPRHLVRRRGQEARLRCSPMKGHSHVYWYRQLPEEGLKFMVYLQKENIIDESGMPKERFSAEFPKEGPSILRIQQVVRGDSAAYFCASSPASGANEKLFFGSGTQLSVL.

The chain carries TRBV9 and TRBJ2-3, with D possibly matching TRBD2 (6 bases). This CDR3 spans 15 amino acids. Between the trimmed V and J ends, which lost 4 bases and 1 base, there was a span of 13 bases. CDR1 and CDR2 from the germline V gene are SGDLS and YYNGEE. The CDR3 loop reads CASSPGVAGTDTQYF. CDR3 nucleotide sequence: TGTGCCAGCAGCCCGGGGGTCGCGGGCACAGATACGCAGTATTTT.

V and J are TRBV28 and TRBJ2-1; 7 bases line up with TRBD1. V gave up 5 bases and J gave up 7 bases; unmatched junction bases: 8. The CDR3 sequence is 14 residues long. CDR1 and CDR2 (germline): MDHEN, SYDVKM. This chain's CDR3 is CASSGQRGLNEQFF. CDR3 DNA: TGTGCCAGCAGTGGCCAGAGGGGGCTTAATGAGCAGTTCTTC. Combining the CDR3 with reference TRBV28 and TRBJ2-1 gives the whole variable domain DVKVTQSSRYLVKRTGEKVFLECVQDMDHENMFWYRQDPGLGLRLIYFSYDVKMKEKGDIPEGYSVSREKKERFSLILESASTNQTSMYLCASSGQRGLNEQFFGPGTRLTVL.